This T cell receptor beta chain was sequenced during a study of cytomegalovirus exposure and HLA in healthy donors. Germline V lookup: CDR1 SGHTA, CDR2 FQGNSA. This CDR3 spans 12 amino acids. The V gene lost 4 bases and the J gene lost 9 bases, with 10 bases spanning the gap. With 60 Vbeta and 13 Jbeta primers, the PCR was carried out. The data were produced by immunoSEQ multiplex PCR, yet TCRdb's version contains in-frame clones alone and is incomplete. The profile shows about 180,000 clones, roughly 87% of them singletons. The sequencing input was PBMCs. The chain is built from TRBV7-2 and TRBJ1-5; D unclear. The sequence was collected from a man aged 40-49 years in good health and CMV-seronegative. As DNA, the CDR3 is TGTGCCAGCAGCTATGGCCCACGGCCCCAGCATTTT. Its protein product is CASSYGPRPQHF.